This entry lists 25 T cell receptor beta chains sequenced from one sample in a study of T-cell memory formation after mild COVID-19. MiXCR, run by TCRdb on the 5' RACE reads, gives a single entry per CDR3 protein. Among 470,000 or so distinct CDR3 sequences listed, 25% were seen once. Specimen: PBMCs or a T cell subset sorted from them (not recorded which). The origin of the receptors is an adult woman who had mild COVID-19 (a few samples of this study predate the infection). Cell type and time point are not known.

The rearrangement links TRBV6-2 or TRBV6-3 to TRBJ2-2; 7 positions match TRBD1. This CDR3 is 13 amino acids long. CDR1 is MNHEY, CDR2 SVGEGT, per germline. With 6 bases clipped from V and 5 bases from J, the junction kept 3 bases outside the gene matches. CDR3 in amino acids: CASRLQGTGELFF. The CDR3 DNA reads TGTGCCAGCAGACTACAGGGGACCGGGGAGCTGTTTTTT.

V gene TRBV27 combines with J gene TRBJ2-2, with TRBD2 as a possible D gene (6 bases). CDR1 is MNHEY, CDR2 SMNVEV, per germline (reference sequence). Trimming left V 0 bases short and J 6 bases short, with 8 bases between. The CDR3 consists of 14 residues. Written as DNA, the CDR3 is TGTGCCAGCAGTTTATCTCGGGAGCCCGGGGAGCTGTTTTTT. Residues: CASSLSREPGELFF.

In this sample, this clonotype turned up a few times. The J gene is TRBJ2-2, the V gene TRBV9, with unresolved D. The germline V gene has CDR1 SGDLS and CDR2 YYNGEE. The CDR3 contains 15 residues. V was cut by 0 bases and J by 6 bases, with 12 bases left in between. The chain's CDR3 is CASSVEILGPGELFF. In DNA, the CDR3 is TGTGCCAGCAGCGTAGAGATACTGGGTCCCGGGGAGCTGTTTTTT.

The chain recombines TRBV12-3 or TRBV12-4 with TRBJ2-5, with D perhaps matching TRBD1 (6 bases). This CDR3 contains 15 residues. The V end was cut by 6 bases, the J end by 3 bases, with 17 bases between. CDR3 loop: CASRTVAGDEETQYF. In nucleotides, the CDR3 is TGTGCCAGCAGAACGGTGGCAGGGGACGAAGAGACCCAGTACTTC.

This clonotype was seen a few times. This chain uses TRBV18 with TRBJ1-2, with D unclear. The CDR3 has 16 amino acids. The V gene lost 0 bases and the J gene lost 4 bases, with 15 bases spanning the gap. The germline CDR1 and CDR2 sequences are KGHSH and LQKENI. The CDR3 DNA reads TGTGCCAGCTCACCACCGAGTGGGCCCGGGGTCTATGGCTACACCTTC. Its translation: CASSPPSGPGVYGYTF.

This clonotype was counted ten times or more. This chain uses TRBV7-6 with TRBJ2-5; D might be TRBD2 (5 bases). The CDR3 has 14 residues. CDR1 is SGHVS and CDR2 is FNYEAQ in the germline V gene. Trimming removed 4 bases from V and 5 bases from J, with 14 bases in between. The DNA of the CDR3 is TGTGCCAGCAGCTCCGGAGGCCCAGTGGAGACCCAGTACTTC. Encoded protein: CASSSGGPVETQYF.

DNA for the CDR3: TGCGCCAGCAGAGACGGCATCTATTATCGTTCACCCCTCCACTTT. It encodes CASRDGIYYRSPLHF. The rearrangement uses TRBV5-1 and TRBJ1-6, with D unresolved. The CDR3 is made up of 15 amino acids. V lost 5 bases to trimming and J lost 9 bases, with 18 bases between them. Per the germline V gene, CDR1 is SGHRS and CDR2 is YFSETQ.

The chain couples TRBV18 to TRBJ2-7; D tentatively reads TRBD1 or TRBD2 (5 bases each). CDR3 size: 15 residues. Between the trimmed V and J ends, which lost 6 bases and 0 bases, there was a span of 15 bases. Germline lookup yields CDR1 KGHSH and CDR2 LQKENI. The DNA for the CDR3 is TGTGCCAGCTCTCCCGGGACCCTGAGCTCCTACGAGCAGTACTTC. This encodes CASSPGTLSSYEQYF.

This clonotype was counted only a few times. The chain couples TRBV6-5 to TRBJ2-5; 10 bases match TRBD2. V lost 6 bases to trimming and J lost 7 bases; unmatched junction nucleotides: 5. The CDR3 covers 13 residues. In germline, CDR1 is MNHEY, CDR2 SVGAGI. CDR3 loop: CASSPGLALTQYF. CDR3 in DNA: TGTGCCAGCAGCCCGGGACTAGCGCTGACCCAGTACTTC.

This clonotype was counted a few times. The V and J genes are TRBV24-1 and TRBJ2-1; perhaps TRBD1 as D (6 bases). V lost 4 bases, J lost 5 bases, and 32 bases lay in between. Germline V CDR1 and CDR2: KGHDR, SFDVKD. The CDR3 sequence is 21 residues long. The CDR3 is CATSDYGQTQSGGLLNNEQFF. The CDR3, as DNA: TGTGCCACCAGTGACTATGGACAGACGCAGAGTGGCGGACTGCTAAACAATGAGCAGTTCTTC.

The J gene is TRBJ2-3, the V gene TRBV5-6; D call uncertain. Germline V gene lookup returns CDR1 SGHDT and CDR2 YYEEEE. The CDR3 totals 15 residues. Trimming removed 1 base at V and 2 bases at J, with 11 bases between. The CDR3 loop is CASSLYVWDTDTQYF. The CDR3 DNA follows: TGTGCCAGCAGCTTGTACGTCTGGGACACAGATACGCAGTATTTT.

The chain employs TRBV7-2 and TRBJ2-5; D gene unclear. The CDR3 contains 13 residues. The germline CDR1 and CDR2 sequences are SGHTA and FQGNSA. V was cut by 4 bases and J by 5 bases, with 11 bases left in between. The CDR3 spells CASSSDPRETQYF. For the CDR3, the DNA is TGTGCCAGCAGCTCAGACCCGAGGGAGACCCAGTACTTC. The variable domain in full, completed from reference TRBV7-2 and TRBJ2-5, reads GAGVSQSPSNKVTEKGKDVELRCDPISGHTALYWYRQSLGQGLEFLIYFQGNSAPDKSGLPSDRFSAERTGGSVSTLTIQRTQQEDSAVYLCASSSDPRETQYFGPGTRLLVL.

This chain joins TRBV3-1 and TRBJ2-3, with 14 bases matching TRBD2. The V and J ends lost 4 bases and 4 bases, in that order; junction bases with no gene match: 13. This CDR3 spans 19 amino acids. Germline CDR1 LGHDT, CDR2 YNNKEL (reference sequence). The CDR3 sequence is CASSRLNPGLAGAADTQYF. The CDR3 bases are TGTGCCAGCAGCCGTTTAAATCCGGGACTAGCGGGGGCGGCAGATACGCAGTATTTT.

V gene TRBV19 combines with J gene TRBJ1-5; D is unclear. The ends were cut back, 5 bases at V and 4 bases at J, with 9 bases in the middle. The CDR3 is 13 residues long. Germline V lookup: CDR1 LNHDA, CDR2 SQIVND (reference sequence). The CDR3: CASSPNRNQPQHF. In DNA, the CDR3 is TGTGCCAGTAGTCCAAACAGAAATCAGCCCCAGCATTTT.

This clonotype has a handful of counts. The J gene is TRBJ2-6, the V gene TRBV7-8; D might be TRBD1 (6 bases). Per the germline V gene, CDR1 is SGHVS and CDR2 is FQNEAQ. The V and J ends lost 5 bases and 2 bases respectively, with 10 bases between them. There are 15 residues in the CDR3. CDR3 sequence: CASSVQGTGANVLTF. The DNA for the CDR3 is TGTGCCAGCAGCGTACAGGGTACTGGGGCCAACGTCCTGACTTTC.

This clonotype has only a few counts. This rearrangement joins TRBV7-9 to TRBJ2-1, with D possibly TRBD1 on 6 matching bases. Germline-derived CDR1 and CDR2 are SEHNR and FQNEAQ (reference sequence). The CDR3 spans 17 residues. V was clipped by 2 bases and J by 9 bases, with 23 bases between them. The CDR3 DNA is TGTGCCAGCAGCTTATCCGGTCCACGCAGGGGCCTAGGTGAGCAGTTCTTC. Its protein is CASSLSGPRRGLGEQFF.

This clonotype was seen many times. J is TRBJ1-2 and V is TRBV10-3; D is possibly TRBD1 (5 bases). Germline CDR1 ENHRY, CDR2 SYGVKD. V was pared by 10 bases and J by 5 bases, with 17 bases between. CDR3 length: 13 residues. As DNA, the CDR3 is TGTGCCACCTTACCGGGACCGTATTATGGCTACACCTTC. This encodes CATLPGPYYGYTF.

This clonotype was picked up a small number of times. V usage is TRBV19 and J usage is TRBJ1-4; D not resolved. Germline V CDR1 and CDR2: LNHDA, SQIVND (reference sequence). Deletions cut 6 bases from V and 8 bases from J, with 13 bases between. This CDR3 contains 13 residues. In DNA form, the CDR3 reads TGTGCCAGTAGGTTCACGGGAGTAGAAAAACTGTTTTTT. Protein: CASRFTGVEKLFF.

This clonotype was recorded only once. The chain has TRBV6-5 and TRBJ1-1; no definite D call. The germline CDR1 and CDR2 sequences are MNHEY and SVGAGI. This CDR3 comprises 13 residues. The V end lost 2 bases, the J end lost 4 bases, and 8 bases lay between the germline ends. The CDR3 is CASSYGEGTEAFF. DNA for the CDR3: TGTGCCAGCAGTTACGGGGAGGGCACTGAAGCTTTCTTT.

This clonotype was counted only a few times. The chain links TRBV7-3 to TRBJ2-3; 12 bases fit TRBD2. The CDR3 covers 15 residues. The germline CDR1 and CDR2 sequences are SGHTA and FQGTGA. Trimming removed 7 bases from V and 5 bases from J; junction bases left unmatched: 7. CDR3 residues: CASTLAGGPEDTQYF. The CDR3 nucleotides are TGTGCCAGCACCCTAGCGGGGGGGCCAGAAGATACGCAGTATTTT.

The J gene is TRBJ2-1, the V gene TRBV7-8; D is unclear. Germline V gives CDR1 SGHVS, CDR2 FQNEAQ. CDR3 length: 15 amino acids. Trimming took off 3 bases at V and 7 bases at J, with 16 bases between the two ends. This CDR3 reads CASSFFRREGNEQFF. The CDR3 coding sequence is TGTGCCAGCAGCTTCTTCCGGAGAGAAGGGAATGAGCAGTTCTTC.

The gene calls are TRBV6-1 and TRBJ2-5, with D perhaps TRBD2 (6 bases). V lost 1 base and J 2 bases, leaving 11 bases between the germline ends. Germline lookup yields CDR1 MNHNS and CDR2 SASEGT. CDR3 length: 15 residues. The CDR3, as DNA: TGTGCCAGCAGTGAAGTGCAGGGAGGTCAAGAGACCCAGTACTTC. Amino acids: CASSEVQGGQETQYF.

The CDR3 nucleotides are TGTGCCGCTCGCCCCGGGACCATGAACACCGGGGAGCTGTTTTTT. Translated, it gives CAARPGTMNTGELFF. The chain uses TRBV6-5 and TRBJ2-2; either TRBD1 or TRBD2 may supply D (5 bases each). The CDR3 extends over 15 amino acids. CDR1 is MNHEY, CDR2 SVGAGI, per germline. V was shortened by 11 bases and J by 1 base, with 17 bases between the two germline ends.

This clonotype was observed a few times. The CDR3 is CASSEDRGHGELFF. The CDR3 DNA reads TGTGCCAGCAGTGAAGACAGGGGTCACGGGGAGCTGTTTTTT. The chain employs TRBV25-1 and TRBJ2-2; 8 bases are shared with TRBD1. In germline, CDR1 is MGHDK, CDR2 SYGVNS. V dropped 2 bases and J dropped 7; count of bases not matched to a gene: 3. The CDR3 sequence is 14 residues long.

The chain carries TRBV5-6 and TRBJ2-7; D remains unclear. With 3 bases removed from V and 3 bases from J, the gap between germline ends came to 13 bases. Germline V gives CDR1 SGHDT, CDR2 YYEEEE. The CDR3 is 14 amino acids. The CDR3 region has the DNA TGTGCCAGCAGCTCCATCCGATTACGCTACGAGCAGTACTTC. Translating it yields CASSSIRLRYEQYF.